This TCR beta chain was recovered during a study of cytomegalovirus exposure and HLA in healthy donors. Whole-study results and caveats: Association of 15,000 to 20,000 TCR beta sequences with HLA alleles was found at 0.05 false discovery rate in a later analysis.

Use of 60 Vbeta and 13 Jbeta primers characterized the PCR. The repertoire was sequenced with immunoSEQ multiplex PCR; TCRdb's copy has only in-frame clones and lacks some. The sample contains tens of thousands of clones, approximately 60% of which appear only once. V was pared by 3 bases and J by 8 bases, with 13 bases between. The CDR3 covers 12 residues. The germline V gene encodes CDR1 SQVTM and CDR2 ANQGSEA. Turning to this clone: No antigen is known for it.

The source material was PBMCs. V usage is TRBV29-1 and J usage is TRBJ1-2; the D is unclear. This TCR came from a woman between 45 and 60 years old in good health and CMV-seropositive. The CDR3 reads CSVESGSGGYTF. The CDR3 DNA reads TGCAGCGTTGAGTCTGGGTCGGGGGGCTACACCTTC. Complete variable domain (other parts from reference TRBV29-1 and TRBJ1-2): SAVISQKPSRDICQRGTSLTIQCQVDSQVTMMFWYRQQPGQSLTLIATANQGSEATYESGFVIDKFPISRPNLTFSTLTVSNMSPEDSSIYLCSVESGSGGYTFGSGTRLTVV.